This T cell receptor (beta chain) was observed in a study of T-cell memory formation after mild COVID-19. Regarding the study as a whole: Pre-infection memory held some responding clones, suggesting pre-existing cross-reactive T cells responded.

TCRdb reanalysed the 5' RACE reads using MiXCR and keeps one entry per CDR3 protein. The sample holds 500,000 to 550,000 distinct CDR3 sequences, about a fifth seen once. Germline values: CDR1 PRHDT, CDR2 FYEKMQ (reference sequence). The CDR3 is 15 residues long. Trimming cost V 1 base and J 12 bases; bases outside gene matches: 6. This clonotype has just a few counts. Its antigen is unidentified. What was sequenced was PBMCs or a T cell subset sorted from them (not recorded which). The TCR originated in an adult woman who had mild COVID-19 (a few samples of this study predate the infection). Cell type and time point are not known. The chain recombines TRBV13 with TRBJ2-1; 13 bases are shared with TRBD2. The CDR3 here is CASSLEGLAGLVQFF. The CDR3 nucleotides are TGTGCCAGCAGCTTAGAGGGACTAGCGGGATTGGTGCAGTTCTTC.